These 2 T cell receptor beta chains came from one sample sequenced in a study of blood T cell repertoires in COVID-19. TCRdb's table, derived via immunoSEQ multiplex PCR, lists solely in-frame clones and lacks some. The top ten clones hold over 1.2% of a sample with hundreds of thousands of clones, almost 90% of them seen once. Sequencing input: peripheral blood. The receptors come from a man older than 75 with acute or convalescent COVID-19.

On this clone: The sample has other DNA sequences that encode this CDR3 too. The CDR3: CASSVGQGTYEQYF. CDR3 bases: TGTGCCAGCAGCGTCGGACAGGGGACCTACGAGCAGTACTTC. The V call is TRBV9, the J call TRBJ2-7, with TRBD1 identical over 9 bases. From germline, CDR1 is SGDLS and CDR2 YYNGEE. CDR3 length: 14 residues. J was trimmed by 2 bases and V by 2 bases; bases with no gene match: 2.

This clone has a single count. This chain uses TRBV27 with TRBJ2-2, with D possibly TRBD1 on 6 matching bases. V was pared by 8 bases and J by 2 bases, with 12 bases between. Germline V lookup: CDR1 MNHEY, CDR2 SMNVEV (reference sequence). The CDR3 has 14 amino acids. CDR3 sequence reads: CASGRDINTGELFF. The CDR3 bases are TGTGCCAGCGGACGGGACATAAACACCGGGGAGCTGTTTTTT.